The next 6 T cell receptor beta chains were all read from a single sample in a study of shared clonotypes between healthy human individuals. Naive CD8 cells lacked CD45RO and underwent positive selection for CCR7, leaving out terminally differentiated effector memory CD45RA+ cells. Using immunoSEQ multiplex PCR, the repertoire was profiled, and TCRdb retains in-frame clones only, with some absent. Of about 2 million clones listed, just under 95% are singletons. Specimen: naive CD8+ T cells sorted from blood. Receptors were obtained from a man aged 18 to 29 in good health.

In this sample, this clone turned up once. V and J are TRBV4-3 and TRBJ2-3; TRBD2 aligns across 10 bases. V dropped 5 bases and J dropped 1; count of bases not matched to a gene: 3. The CDR3 runs to 15 residues. CDR1 LGHNA and CDR2 YSLEER come from the germline V gene. CDR3 sequence (DNA): TGCGCCAGCAGCGACGGGACTAGCGGCACAGATACGCAGTATTTT. Residues: CASSDGTSGTDTQYF.

The rearrangement uses TRBV9 and TRBJ2-1; D is unresolved. In germline, CDR1 is SGDLS, CDR2 YYNGEE. The CDR3 loop spans 13 amino acids. Trimming removed 7 bases at V and 3 bases at J, with 11 bases between. The CDR3 region is CASSTGDYNEQFF. Here the CDR3 DNA reads TGTGCCAGCTCCACCGGCGACTACAATGAGCAGTTCTTC. The entire variable domain, with the rest obtained from reference TRBV9 and TRBJ2-1, is as follows: DSGVTQTPKHLITATGQRVTLRCSPRSGDLSVYWYQQSLDQGLQFLIQYYNGEERAKGNILERFSAQQFPDLHSELNLSSLELGDSALYFCASSTGDYNEQFFGPGTRLTVL.

The chain uses TRBV28 and TRBJ2-7; 11 bases are shared with TRBD2. Germline trimming cut 6 bases from V and 2 bases from J; bases unmatched to any gene: 12. The CDR3 is 17 residues long. Germline loops: CDR1 MDHEN, CDR2 SYDVKM. In DNA, the CDR3 is TGTGCCAGCAGCTATACCGTAGCGGGGGGGCCCCCCTACGAGCAGTACTTC. As protein: CASSYTVAGGPPYEQYF.

The genes are TRBV5-1 and TRBJ2-7; TRBD2 aligns across 11 bases. Germline assignment: CDR1 SGHRS and CDR2 YFSETQ. The CDR3 extends over 18 amino acids. The V and J ends lost 0 bases and 2 bases, in that order; junction bases with no gene match: 10. Here the CDR3 DNA reads TGCGCCAGCAGCTTGGCAGGGCTAGCGGGAGGCCCCCCCTACGAGCAGTACTTC. It translates to CASSLAGLAGGPPYEQYF.

This clone was picked up one time. The chain has TRBV2 and TRBJ1-3; 8 bases are a match to TRBD1. The CDR3 extends over 18 amino acids. V shed 6 bases, J shed 0 bases, and the junction held 13 bases outside the gene matches. The V gene's germline CDR1 is SNHLY and CDR2 FYNNEI. CDR3 region: CASSEINQGANSGNTIYF. In DNA form, the CDR3 reads TGTGCCAGCAGCGAAATAAACCAGGGGGCAAACTCTGGAAACACCATATATTTT.

This clone is a singleton in its sample. The genes are TRBV2 and TRBJ2-7; maybe TRBD1 (6 bases). Trimming took off 3 bases at V and 7 bases at J, with 10 bases between the two ends. The CDR3 runs to 12 residues. CDR1 and CDR2 from the germline V gene are SNHLY and FYNNEI. CDR3 residues: CASSEGAVEQYF. CDR3 coding DNA: TGTGCCAGCAGTGAGGGGGCGGTTGAGCAGTACTTC.